The sequence of this TCR beta chain was determined in a study of OX40 agonist ivuxolimab in advanced cancers. V was trimmed by 4 bases and J by 3 bases, leaving 7 bases between them. In germline, CDR1 is MNHEY, CDR2 SVGAGI. This CDR3 is built from 13 residues. Data came from immunoSEQ multiplex PCR; TCRdb stores just in-frame clones and leaves some out. Here the sample spans about 38,000 clones, roughly four fifths being singletons. The chain has TRBV6-5 and TRBJ1-3; D not resolved. The source was CD4+ or CD8+ T cells sorted from blood, collected in a trial of the OX40 agonist ivuxolimab. The sequence derives from an adult with an advanced solid tumor such as melanoma, head and neck, liver or kidney cancer. The CDR3 protein is CASSLLVGNTIYF. The CDR3 DNA reads as TGTGCCAGCAGTTTACTCGTTGGAAACACCATATATTTT.